These 11 T cell receptor beta chains originate from one sample sequenced in a study of T cells in Graves' hyperthyroidism and ophthalmopathy. What was amplified from RNA transcripts were TCR beta CDR3 regions. The HTBI set primed first-round TCR CDR3 RT-PCR. TCRdb reanalysed the multiplex PCR reads using MiXCR and keeps one entry per CDR3 protein. The sample lists around 700,000 distinct CDR3 sequences, under 20% occurring once. The sample taken for sequencing was blood. These receptors all come from a woman between 45 and 60 years old with Graves' hyperthyroidism that later progressed to Graves' ophthalmopathy.

This chain links TRBV6-1 with TRBJ1-3; 9 bases agree with TRBD1. With 8 bases clipped from V and 5 bases from J, the junction kept 7 bases outside the gene matches. This CDR3 region has 14 residues. The germline V gene has CDR1 MNHNS and CDR2 SASEGT. The CDR3 sequence is CASFSTGGRNTIYF. DNA for the CDR3: TGTGCCAGCTTTTCGACAGGGGGTAGAAACACCATATATTTT.

This clonotype came up a few times. The chain has TRBV7-2 and TRBJ1-2; 7 bases match TRBD1. This CDR3 is built from 15 residues. The V and J ends lost 7 bases and 1 base, in that order; junction bases with no gene match: 9. CDR1 is SGHTA and CDR2 is FQGNSA in the germline V gene. The CDR3 nucleotides read TGTGCCAGCACCGCGAACAGGGGTGTTAACTATGGCTACACCTTC. Protein: CASTANRGVNYGYTF.

The chain recombines TRBV12-3 or TRBV12-4 with TRBJ2-1; D is unclear. V was shortened by 6 bases and J by 6 bases, with 12 bases between the two germline ends. This CDR3 comprises 13 residues. The CDR3: CASRDLEVNEQFF. The DNA of the CDR3 is TGTGCCAGCAGGGACCTGGAAGTCAATGAGCAGTTCTTC.

This clonotype was seen many times. V gene TRBV6-2 or TRBV6-3 combines with J gene TRBJ2-2; 7 bases map to TRBD2. The V and J ends lost 2 bases and 4 bases, in that order; junction bases with no gene match: 1. This CDR3 is built from 14 residues. CDR1 MNHEY and CDR2 SVGEGT come from the germline V gene. The CDR3 reads CASSYVAGTGELFF. For the CDR3, the DNA is TGTGCCAGCAGTTACGTAGCGGGCACCGGGGAGCTGTTTTTT.

This chain joins TRBV6-5 and TRBJ1-2; D is undetermined. The CDR3 length is 12 residues. Germline values: CDR1 MNHEY, CDR2 SVGAGI. Trimming removed 2 bases from V and 1 base from J, with 2 bases in between. The CDR3: CASSYDNYGYTF. In nucleotides, the CDR3 is TGTGCCAGCAGTTACGATAACTATGGCTACACCTTC.

J is TRBJ2-1 and V is TRBV5-1; a weak D match, TRBD1 (6 bases). CDR1 SGHRS and CDR2 YFSETQ come from the germline V gene. The CDR3 covers 13 residues. V lost 5 bases, J lost 8 bases, and 14 bases lay in between. The CDR3: CASRKLQGHEQFF. CDR3 DNA sequence: TGCGCCAGCAGAAAGTTACAGGGCCATGAGCAGTTCTTC. Together with reference TRBV5-1 and TRBJ2-1, the CDR3 gives the full variable domain: KAGVTQTPRYLIKTRGQQVTLSCSPISGHRSVSWYQQTPGQGLQFLFEYFSETQRNKGNFPGRFSGRQFSNSRSEMNVSTLELGDSALYLCASRKLQGHEQFFGPGTRLTVL.

V gene TRBV6-1 combines with J gene TRBJ1-2, with 7 nucleotides matching TRBD1. The J segment lost 7 bases and the V segment lost 7 bases, leaving 9 bases of the junction unmatched. The CDR3 has 13 residues. Germline CDR1 MNHNS, CDR2 SASEGT. This chain's CDR3 is CASTQLGGGGYTF. CDR3 sequence (DNA): TGTGCCAGCACCCAGTTAGGGGGCGGTGGCTACACCTTC.

This clonotype was detected a few times. The DNA of the CDR3 is TGTGCCAGCAGTTACTCGGGGGACCTTGAGCAGTTCTTC. Translation gives CASSYSGDLEQFF. The rearrangement links TRBV6-5 to TRBJ2-1; D assignment may be TRBD1 or TRBD2 (5 bases each). Between the trimmed V and J ends, which lost 0 bases and 9 bases, there was a span of 9 bases. From germline, CDR1 is MNHEY and CDR2 SVGAGI. This CDR3 has 13 residues.

This clonotype was seen many times. This sequence joins TRBV20-1 and TRBJ1-1, with D uncertain. V was cut by 1 base and J by 1 base, with 7 bases left in between. The CDR3 loop spans 13 amino acids. CDR1 is DFQATT, CDR2 SNEGSKA, per germline (reference sequence). In DNA, the CDR3 is TGCAGTGCTAGAGGGCCGAGGAACACTGAAGCTTTCTTT. Amino acids: CSARGPRNTEAFF.

This clonotype has just a few counts. The genes are TRBV27 and TRBJ1-5; D not resolved. The CDR3 is 15 amino acids. V shed 6 bases and J shed 2 bases, with 14 bases lying between them. Germline lookup yields CDR1 MNHEY and CDR2 SMNVEV (reference sequence). CDR3 nucleotides: TGTGCCAGCAGAGGACGTCCGGGAGGCAATCAGCCCCAGCATTTT. It translates to CASRGRPGGNQPQHF.

This chain links TRBV20-1 with TRBJ1-4; the D gene is possibly TRBD1 (6 bases). The V gene lost 5 bases and the J gene lost 8 bases, with 18 bases spanning the gap. There are 14 residues in the CDR3. Germline loops: CDR1 DFQATT, CDR2 SNEGSKA (reference sequence). The CDR3 reads CSARPTGLREKLFF. Written as DNA, the CDR3 is TGCAGTGCTCGCCCGACAGGCTTGCGGGAAAAACTGTTTTTT.